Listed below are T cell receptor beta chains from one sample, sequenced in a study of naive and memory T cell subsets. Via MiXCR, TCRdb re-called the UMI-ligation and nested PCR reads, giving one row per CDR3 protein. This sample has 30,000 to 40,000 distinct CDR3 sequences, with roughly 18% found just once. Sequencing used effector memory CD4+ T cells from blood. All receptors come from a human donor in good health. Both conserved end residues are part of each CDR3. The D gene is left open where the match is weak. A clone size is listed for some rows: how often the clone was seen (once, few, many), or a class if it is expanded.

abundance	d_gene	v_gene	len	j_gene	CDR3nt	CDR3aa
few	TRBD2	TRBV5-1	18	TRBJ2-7	TGCGCCAGCAGCTTGCCCTCCCTCGGGGAGGGCTTCCTCTACGAGCAGTACTTC	CASSLPSLGEGFLYEQYF
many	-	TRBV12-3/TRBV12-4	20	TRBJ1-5	TGTGCCAGCAGTTTCCGTTCATTTGGGATTCCGAACAGGGCAAATCAGCCCCAGCATTTT	CASSFRSFGIPNRANQPQHF
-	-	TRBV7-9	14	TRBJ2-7	TGTGCCAGCAGCTTGTCTGACCGATACTACGAGCAGTACTTC	CASSLSDRYYEQYF
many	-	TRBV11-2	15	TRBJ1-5	TGTGCCAGCAGCTTAGCAGGGGCGAGCAATCAGCCCCAGCATTTT	CASSLAGASNQPQHF
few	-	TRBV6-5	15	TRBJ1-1	TGTGCCAGCAGTTACTCGAGACAGATTATCACTGAAGCTTTCTTT	CASSYSRQIITEAFF
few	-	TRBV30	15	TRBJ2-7	TGTGCCTGGAGTGTCGGCGGGGCGCGCTCCTACGAGCAGTACTTC	CAWSVGGARSYEQYF
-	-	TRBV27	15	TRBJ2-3	TGTGCCAGCAGTGTGCTGGGGGGAGAGGGGTATACGCAGTATTTT	CASSVLGGEGYTQYF
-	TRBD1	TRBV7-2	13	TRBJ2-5	TGTGCCAGCAGCCTACAGGGGGAAGAGACCCAGTACTTC	CASSLQGEETQYF
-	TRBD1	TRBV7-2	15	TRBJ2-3	TGTGCCAGCAGCCCAGGGGGCGCGAGCACAGATACGCAGTATTTT	CASSPGGASTDTQYF
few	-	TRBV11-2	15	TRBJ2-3	TGTGCCAGCAGTGCTTATTCAGTACGCACAGATACGCAGTATTTT	CASSAYSVRTDTQYF
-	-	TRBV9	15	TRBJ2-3	TGTGCCAGCAGCGTAGAATGGGGTCGAGGAGATACGCAGTATTTT	CASSVEWGRGDTQYF
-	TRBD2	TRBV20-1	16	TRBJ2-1	TGCAGTGCCCCCCTTGCCAGCGGGAGGGCGTCGGGGGAGCAGTTCTTC	CSAPLASGRASGEQFF
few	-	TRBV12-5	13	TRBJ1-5	TGTGCTAGTGGTCCCGGAGGCAATCAGCCCCAGCATTTT	CASGPGGNQPQHF
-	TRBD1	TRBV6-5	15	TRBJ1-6	TGTGCCAGCAGTACCGGGACAGGGGCCTTTTCACCCCTCCACTTT	CASSTGTGAFSPLHF
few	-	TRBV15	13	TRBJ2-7	TGTGCCACCAGCAGAGGCACTACCTACGAGCAGTACTTC	CATSRGTTYEQYF
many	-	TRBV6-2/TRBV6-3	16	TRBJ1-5	TGTGCCAGCAGTTACTATGCGGGACTCAACAATCAGCCCCAGCATTTT	CASSYYAGLNNQPQHF
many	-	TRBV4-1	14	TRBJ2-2	TGCGCCAGCAGCCAAGATCGGGGGAGCAGGGAGCTGTTTTTT	CASSQDRGSRELFF
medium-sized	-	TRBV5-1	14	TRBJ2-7	TGCGCCAGCAGCAGGGACGGATACTCCTACGAGCAGTACTTC	CASSRDGYSYEQYF
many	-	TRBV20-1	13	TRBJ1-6	TGCAGTGTTTTGGGTGCGGGTAATTCACCCCTCCACTTT	CSVLGAGNSPLHF
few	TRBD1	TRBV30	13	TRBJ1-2	TGTGCCTGGAGTGTAGGACAGGGATATGGCTACACCTTC	CAWSVGQGYGYTF
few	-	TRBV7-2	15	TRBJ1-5	TGTGCCAGCAGCTTCGGTGTAGGGAGCAATCAGCCCCAGCATTTT	CASSFGVGSNQPQHF
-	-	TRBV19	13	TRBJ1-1	TGTGCCAGTAGCCAGTACATTAACACTGAAGCTTTCTTT	CASSQYINTEAFF
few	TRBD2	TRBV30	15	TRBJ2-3	TGTGCCTGGAGACACACTAGCGGGAGGGCCCCTACGCAGTATTTT	CAWRHTSGRAPTQYF
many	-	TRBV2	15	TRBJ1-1	TGTGCCAGCCGGGGGACTGTCGCCCGGAACACTGAAGCTTTCTTT	CASRGTVARNTEAFF
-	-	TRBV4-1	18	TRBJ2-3	TGCGCCAGCAGCCAACACCCCCGGTCTGGCGGAGGCACAGATACGCAGTATTTT	CASSQHPRSGGGTDTQYF
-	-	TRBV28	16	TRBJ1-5	TGTGCCAGCAGTCTGATTGGGCAGGCAAGAAAACAGCCCCAGCATTTT	CASSLIGQARKQPQHF
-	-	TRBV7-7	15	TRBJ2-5	TGTGCTAGCAGCTTAGTCGGCGGGGCCCAAGAGACCCAGTACTTC	CASSLVGGAQETQYF
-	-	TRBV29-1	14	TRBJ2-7	TGCAGCGTTGATTTCATGGACATCCTTTACGAGCAGTACTTC	CSVDFMDILYEQYF
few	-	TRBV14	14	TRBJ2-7	TGTGCCAGCAGCTTTGGACCGGTCTCCTACGAGCAGTACTTC	CASSFGPVSYEQYF
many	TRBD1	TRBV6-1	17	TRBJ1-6	TGTGCCAGCAGTGAAGAAGGGACAGGGAATTATAATTCACCCCTCCACTTT	CASSEEGTGNYNSPLHF
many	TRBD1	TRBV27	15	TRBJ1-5	TGTGCCAGCAGTAGGGGACAGCGCCCCAATCAGCCCCAGCATTTT	CASSRGQRPNQPQHF
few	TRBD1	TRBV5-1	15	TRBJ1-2	TGCGCCAGCAGCTACGGGACAGACCCAACGTATGGCTACACCTTC	CASSYGTDPTYGYTF
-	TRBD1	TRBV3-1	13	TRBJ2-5	TGTGCCAGCAGCCGGACAGGGGGAGAGACCCAGTACTTC	CASSRTGGETQYF
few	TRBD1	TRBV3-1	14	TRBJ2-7	TGTGCCAGCAGGAGACAGGGGATCGGCTACGAGCAGTACTTC	CASRRQGIGYEQYF
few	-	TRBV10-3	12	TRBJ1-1	TGTGCCATCAGTTCACAGGGCCGAGAAGCTTTCTTT	CAISSQGREAFF
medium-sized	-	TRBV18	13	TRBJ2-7	TGTGCCAGCTCACCAGAGGCAGCCTACGAGCAGTACTTC	CASSPEAAYEQYF
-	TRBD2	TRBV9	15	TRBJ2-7	TGTGCCAGCAGCGTTAGCGGGACCCCTCAAGACAAGCAGTACTTC	CASSVSGTPQDKQYF
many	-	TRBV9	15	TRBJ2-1	TGTGCCAGCAGCGTAGCGGCGGCAGCCTACAATGAGCAGTTCTTC	CASSVAAAAYNEQFF
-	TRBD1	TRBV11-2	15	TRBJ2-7	TGTGCCAGCAGCCCCAGGACAGGGTGGGGCTACGAGCAGTACTTC	CASSPRTGWGYEQYF
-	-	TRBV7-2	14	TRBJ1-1	TGTGCCAGCAGCACTTATTCCTCCGGGCGAGAAGCTTTCTTT	CASSTYSSGREAFF
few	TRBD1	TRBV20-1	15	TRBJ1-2	TGCAGTTCTAGGCAACCGGGACAGAAATTCTATGGCTACACCTTC	CSSRQPGQKFYGYTF
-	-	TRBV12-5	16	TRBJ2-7	TGTGCTAGTGGTTTGGTACTGCGGGACAGCTCCTACGAGCAGTACTTC	CASGLVLRDSSYEQYF
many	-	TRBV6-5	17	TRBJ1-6	TGTGCCAGCAGGCATCCGGAAAAGGGCTCCTATAATTCACCCCTCCACTTT	CASRHPEKGSYNSPLHF
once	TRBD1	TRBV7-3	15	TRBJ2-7	TGTGCCAGCAGCTTCATCGGGACAGGGCAATACGAGCAGTACTTC	CASSFIGTGQYEQYF
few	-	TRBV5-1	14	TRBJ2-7	TGCGCCAGCAGCTTTCAGGGCCTCTCCTACGAGCAGTACTTC	CASSFQGLSYEQYF
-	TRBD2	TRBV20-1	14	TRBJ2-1	TGCAGTGCTAGAAGGCTAGCGGGTCTCAATGAGCAGTTCTTC	CSARRLAGLNEQFF
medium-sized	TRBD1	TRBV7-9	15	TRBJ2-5	TGTGCCAGCAGCTTAGCTGGACAGGGTGTTTTGACCCAGTACTTC	CASSLAGQGVLTQYF
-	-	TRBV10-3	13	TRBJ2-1	TGTGCCATCAGTTACGGGACAAACAATGAGCAGTTCTTC	CAISYGTNNEQFF